Listed here are 11 T cell receptor beta chains from one sample, sequenced in a study of technical replicates of blood from a few donors. Clones were sequenced by immunoSEQ multiplex PCR, and TCRdb holds only the in-frame ones, with some missing. The sample includes 50,000 to 70,000 clones, 85% to 95% seen only once; the top ten take around 4.2%. Sequencing was performed on PBMCs. These receptors all stem from a human donor in good health. Some clones in this sample may be carry-over from other donors' samples.

The chain combines TRBV27 with TRBJ2-7, with 7 nucleotides matching TRBD2. CDR3 length equals 16 residues. Trimming took 5 bases from V and 2 from J; bases not matched to a gene: 12. CDR1 MNHEY and CDR2 SMNVEV come from the germline V gene (reference sequence). CDR3 protein: CASSPHWAGVTYEQYF. CDR3 coding DNA: TGTGCCAGCAGTCCCCACTGGGCGGGAGTTACCTACGAGCAGTACTTC.

This clone was seen once. The chain has TRBV7-2 and TRBJ1-1; D unclear. The CDR3 runs 13 residues. Between the trimmed V and J ends, which lost 4 bases and 4 bases, there was a span of 10 bases. Germline V gene lookup returns CDR1 SGHTA and CDR2 FQGNSA. CDR3 sequence: CASSSGGSTEAFF. In nucleotides, the CDR3 is TGTGCCAGCAGCTCAGGTGGGAGCACTGAAGCTTTCTTT.

J is TRBJ2-5 and V is TRBV15, with TRBD2 matching over 12 bases. Germline V gives CDR1 LNHNV, CDR2 YYDKDF (reference sequence). With V trimmed by 6 bases and J by 5 bases, 13 bases remained unmatched. This CDR3 spans 17 amino acids. CDR3 DNA: TGTGCCACCAGGGCCCGGACTAGCGGGACTCCTGGGGAGACCCAGTACTTC. Encoded protein: CATRARTSGTPGETQYF.

The rearrangement uses TRBV4-1 and TRBJ2-3; 7 nucleotides line up with TRBD2. The trim removed 0 bases at V and 2 bases at J, leaving 8 bases unmatched. Germline CDR1 and CDR2: MGHRA and YSYEKL. CDR3 length: 17 amino acids. CDR3 DNA sequence: TGCGCCAGCAGCCAAGATCCTCCGCGGGAGTTCACAGATACGCAGTATTTT. It codes for CASSQDPPREFTDTQYF.

The chain links TRBV5-1 to TRBJ2-3; possibly TRBD2 for D (5 bases). Germline CDR1 and CDR2: SGHRS and YFSETQ. V was shortened by 0 bases and J by 4 bases, with 12 bases between the two germline ends. The CDR3 consists of 15 residues. The CDR3 reads CASSLVALTPDTQYF. The CDR3 region has the DNA TGCGCCAGCAGCTTGGTAGCGCTTACCCCAGATACGCAGTATTTT.

This clone was picked up one time. The chain recombines TRBV5-4 with TRBJ2-1; 8 bases line up with TRBD2. After removal of 4 bases from V and 4 bases from J, the junction contained 7 bases not matched to a gene. This CDR3 is 15 amino acids long. CDR1 is SGHNT, CDR2 YYREEE, per germline (reference sequence). The CDR3, as DNA: TGTGCCAGCAGCAACCCTAGCGGGCAATACAATGAGCAGTTCTTC. The encoded protein is CASSNPSGQYNEQFF.

The chain uses TRBV19 and TRBJ2-4, with 7 nucleotides matching TRBD2. Trimming took 1 base from V and 8 from J; bases not matched to a gene: 5. Germline V gene data show CDR1 as LNHDA and CDR2 as SQIVND (reference sequence). CDR3 length: 14 amino acids. The CDR3 nucleotides read TGTGCCAGTAGTATAGGGGCAGGGAGGGACATTCAGTACTTC. Its translation: CASSIGAGRDIQYF.

The gene calls are TRBV2 and TRBJ2-7; 8 nucleotides agree with TRBD1. This CDR3 has 15 amino acids. Germline loops: CDR1 SNHLY, CDR2 FYNNEI. V shed 3 bases and J 6 bases; nucleotides not matched to a gene: 10. The CDR3 DNA reads as TGTGCCAGCAGTGAGCCCCTGGTAGGACAGGGCGAGCAGTACTTC. Translating gives CASSEPLVGQGEQYF.

The V call is TRBV6-1, the J call TRBJ1-5; D is possibly TRBD1 (5 bases). Trimming pared 10 bases from V and 15 bases from J, leaving 13 bases between. The germline gives CDR1 MNHNS, CDR2 SASEGT. CDR3 length: 9 residues. This chain's CDR3 is CAKTDPRHF. CDR3 nucleotides: TGTGCCAAGACAGACCCTCGGCATTTT.

The gene calls are TRBV10-3 and TRBJ2-1, with D possibly matching TRBD1 (6 bases). CDR1 is ENHRY and CDR2 is SYGVKD in the germline V gene. The CDR3 length is 14 residues. The V end was cut by 3 bases, the J end by 7 bases, with 13 bases between. The CDR3 DNA sequence: TGTGCCATCAGTGACTTCCTTAGGGGGAATGAGCAGTTCTTC. It encodes CAISDFLRGNEQFF.

The chain has TRBV14 and TRBJ1-1; D may be TRBD1 (6 bases). Looked up from germline, CDR1 is SGHDN and CDR2 is FVKESK. This CDR3 spans 14 amino acids. V dropped 3 bases and J dropped 2 bases, with 10 bases sitting between them. In DNA, the CDR3 is TGTGCCAGCAGCCACAGGGGCTATAACACTGAAGCTTTCTTT. This encodes CASSHRGYNTEAFF.